These T cell receptor beta chains were read from a single sample in a study of identical twins. From the 5' RACE reads, TCRdb called clonotypes with MiXCR, one entry per CDR3 protein. The data show approximately 1.8 million distinct CDR3 sequences, with about 31% seen just once and about 0.3% held by the top ten. The sample comprised cord blood. Receptors originate from a newborn girl in good health. CDR3s include the opening cysteine and the closing phenylalanine or tryptophan. Fields, in order: D gene, clone size, J gene, V gene, CDR3 DNA, CDR3 protein. D genes are given only for firm matches. Only some rows state a clone size, as once, few, many or a class for expanded clones.

d_call: TRBD2
clone_size: few
j_call: TRBJ2-1
v_call: TRBV20-1
cdr3_nt: TGCAGTGCCCAGACTAGCTTTCAGTTCTTC
cdr3_aa: CSAQTSFQFF

d_call: .
clone_size: .
j_call: TRBJ2-7
v_call: TRBV6-1
cdr3_nt: TGTGCCAGCAACGTGGCGGGATCCTCCTACGAGCAGTACTTC
cdr3_aa: CASNVAGSSYEQYF

d_call: TRBD1
clone_size: .
j_call: TRBJ1-4
v_call: TRBV9
cdr3_nt: TGTGCCAGCAGCGTAGCCGGGACAGTTAATGAAAAACTGTTTTTT
cdr3_aa: CASSVAGTVNEKLFF

d_call: .
clone_size: .
j_call: TRBJ2-1
v_call: TRBV20-1
cdr3_nt: TGCAGTGCTAGGGATATGAGACAACCTTACGATGAGCAGTTCTTC
cdr3_aa: CSARDMRQPYDEQFF

d_call: .
clone_size: few
j_call: TRBJ2-7
v_call: TRBV24-1
cdr3_nt: TGTGCCACCAGTGATCCAACTAAGAGCTCCTACGAGCAGTACTTC
cdr3_aa: CATSDPTKSSYEQYF

d_call: TRBD1
clone_size: few
j_call: TRBJ2-2
v_call: TRBV3-1
cdr3_nt: TGTGCCAGCAGCAGACAGGGGTATACCGGGGAGCTGTTTTTT
cdr3_aa: CASSRQGYTGELFF

d_call: TRBD1
clone_size: few
j_call: TRBJ2-3
v_call: TRBV13
cdr3_nt: TGTGCCAGCAGCTTAGGCGGGACAGTCGGCACAGATACGCAGTATTTT
cdr3_aa: CASSLGGTVGTDTQYF

d_call: .
clone_size: many
j_call: TRBJ2-7
v_call: TRBV5-1
cdr3_nt: TGTGCCAGCAGTGAGGGGCCCTCCTACGAGCAGTACTTC
cdr3_aa: CASSEGPSYEQYF

d_call: .
clone_size: .
j_call: TRBJ2-3
v_call: TRBV9
cdr3_nt: TGTGCCAGCAGCGTAGGGCCAGCCACCGCCGCTAGCACAGATACGCAGTATTTT
cdr3_aa: CASSVGPATAASTDTQYF

d_call: TRBD1
clone_size: few
j_call: TRBJ1-2
v_call: TRBV3-1
cdr3_nt: TGTGCCAGCAGCCCCAGGGGCAGGGGGGAAGCTAACTATGGCTACACCTTC
cdr3_aa: CASSPRGRGEANYGYTF

d_call: .
clone_size: many
j_call: TRBJ1-1
v_call: TRBV21-1
cdr3_nt: TGTGCCAGCAGCAAACAGAACACTGAAGCTTTCTTT
cdr3_aa: CASSKQNTEAFF

d_call: TRBD2
clone_size: many
j_call: TRBJ2-7
v_call: TRBV5-1
cdr3_nt: TGTGCCAGCAGCTTGGGACTAGCGGTCTACAATGAGCAGTACTTC
cdr3_aa: CASSLGLAVYNEQYF